This T cell receptor beta chain was obtained from a study of blood T cells in healthy people across ages. Study-wide results and caveats: Whereas aged donors had fewer naive CD4+ cells, long-lived donors had more of them and higher diversity.

Combining a sample-barcoded 5' primer with a J-beta primer mix, a second PCR ran for 7 to 11 cycles. Via MiXCR, TCRdb re-called the 5' RACE reads, giving one row per CDR3 protein. Of fewer than 2,000,000 distinct CDR3 sequences listed, about 31% are singletons. Germline CDR1 reads DFQATT; CDR2 reads SNEGSKA (reference sequence). Trimming took 0 bases from V and 2 from J, leaving 15 bases between them. This CDR3 comprises 16 residues. This clonotype was observed at least ten times. Its antigen is still unknown. V is TRBV20-1 and J is TRBJ2-3; D possibly corresponds to TRBD1 (6 bases). This clonotype originated in a woman aged 25-40 years in good health. The sequenced sample consisted of blood. The CDR3 DNA is TGCAGTGCTAGAGATGGAGCGACAGGATACACAGATACGCAGTATTTT. Translation: CSARDGATGYTDTQYF.